The next 26 T cell receptor beta chains were all read from a single sample in a study of shared clonotypes between healthy human individuals. The naive CD8 fraction comprised CD45RO-negative cells positively selected for CCR7 and excluded terminally differentiated effector memory CD45RA+ cells. Here immunoSEQ multiplex PCR was the method, and the copy in TCRdb shows in-frame clones only, minus some. The table has some 1,900,000 clones, about 95% seen once; the top ten hold approximately 1.2%. Sequenced material: naive CD8+ T cells sorted from blood. These receptor sequences come from a man aged 18 to 29 in good health.

With regard to this clone: Other DNA sequences in the sample encode the same CDR3. V and J are TRBV19 and TRBJ1-1; D is perhaps TRBD1 (5 bases). The germline V gene has CDR1 LNHDA and CDR2 SQIVND (reference sequence). This CDR3 has 13 residues. The V and J ends lost 3 bases and 5 bases respectively, with 10 bases between them. The CDR3 coding sequence is TGTGCCAGTAGTATTCAGGGATGGACTGAAGCTTTCTTT. This codes for CASSIQGWTEAFF.

CDR3 sequence reads: CACRPPDSSGELFF. The CDR3 DNA reads as TGTGCCTGTCGCCCCCCTGACAGTTCCGGGGAGCTGTTTTTT. This chain links TRBV28 with TRBJ2-2, with D maybe TRBD1 (5 bases). This CDR3 has 14 residues. V was pared by 11 bases and J by 6 bases, with 19 bases between. Germline CDR1 is MDHEN and CDR2 is SYDVKM. Supplemented by reference TRBV28 and TRBJ2-2, the full variable domain reads DVKVTQSSRYLVKRTGEKVFLECVQDMDHENMFWYRQDPGLGLRLIYFSYDVKMKEKGDIPEGYSVSREKKERFSLILESASTNQTSMYLCACRPPDSSGELFFGEGSRLTVL.

V usage is TRBV27 and J usage is TRBJ2-1; possibly TRBD2 for D (6 bases). This CDR3 spans 14 amino acids. The germline V gene encodes CDR1 MNHEY and CDR2 SMNVEV (reference sequence). Trimming left V 4 bases short and J 6 bases short, with 13 bases between. CDR3 protein: CASSSPGVFNEQFF. In nucleotides, the CDR3 is TGTGCCAGCAGTTCCCCGGGGGTGTTCAATGAGCAGTTCTTC.

The gene calls are TRBV10-3 and TRBJ2-7; D gene unclear. V lost 0 bases and J 6 bases, leaving 12 bases between the germline ends. The CDR3 runs to 14 residues. CDR1 ENHRY and CDR2 SYGVKD come from the germline V gene. The CDR3, as DNA: TGTGCCATCAGTGAGTCTTGGATGATCGGCGAGCAGTACTTC. It encodes CAISESWMIGEQYF.

The J gene is TRBJ2-3, the V gene TRBV4-1, with 13 bases identical to TRBD2. The J segment lost 3 bases and the V segment lost 0 bases, leaving 6 bases of the junction unmatched. The CDR3 loop spans 18 amino acids. Germline CDR1 reads MGHRA; CDR2 reads YSYEKL. CDR3 sequence reads: CASSQDILAGGPTDTQYF. DNA for the CDR3: TGCGCCAGCAGCCAAGATATACTAGCGGGAGGGCCGACAGATACGCAGTATTTT.

The rearrangement joins TRBV4-1 to TRBJ2-7; 8 nucleotides match TRBD2. CDR3 length equals 15 residues. Germline CDR1 is MGHRA and CDR2 is YSYEKL. V lost 1 base and J lost 2; bases outside the gene matches: 4. CDR3 nucleotides: TGCGCCAGCAGCCAAGTAACTAGCGGAGCCTACGAGCAGTACTTC. Translation: CASSQVTSGAYEQYF.

CDR3 coding DNA: TGCGCCAGCAGCCACCGACTAGACTACGAGCAGTACTTC. Residues: CASSHRLDYEQYF. V usage is TRBV4-1 and J usage is TRBJ2-7; the D gene is possibly TRBD2 (6 bases). The CDR3 is 13 residues long. CDR1 is MGHRA, CDR2 YSYEKL, per germline. Deletions cut 3 bases from V and 3 bases from J, with 9 bases between.

V usage is TRBV4-1 and J usage is TRBJ1-2, with 11 bases lining up with TRBD1. Germline assignment: CDR1 MGHRA and CDR2 YSYEKL. The CDR3 length is 17 residues. V shed 2 bases and J 4 bases; nucleotides not matched to a gene: 9. CDR3 DNA: TGCGCCAGCAGCCAATCCGTTGGGACAGGGGGTTTCTATGGCTACACCTTC. Encoded protein: CASSQSVGTGGFYGYTF.

This rearrangement joins TRBV27 to TRBJ1-1; D ambiguous. The germline CDR1 and CDR2 sequences are MNHEY and SMNVEV (reference sequence). The CDR3 extends over 13 amino acids. V lost 4 bases and J lost 1, with 7 bases in between. CDR3 amino acids: CASSWSGNTEAFF. For the CDR3, the DNA is TGTGCCAGCAGTTGGTCCGGGAACACTGAAGCTTTCTTT.

The chain combines TRBV9 with TRBJ1-4, with D uncertain. CDR1 and CDR2 (germline): SGDLS, YYNGEE. Deletions cut 5 bases from V and 0 bases from J, with 8 bases between. The CDR3 has 14 amino acids. CDR3 sequence: CASRPDATNEKLFF. The CDR3 region has the DNA TGTGCCAGCAGGCCCGACGCAACTAATGAAAAACTGTTTTTT.

The DNA of the CDR3 is TGTGCCAGCAGCCGATGGGTCACGGGGGGGGTTAACTATGGCTACACCTTC. Translation: CASSRWVTGGVNYGYTF. The chain couples TRBV28 to TRBJ1-2; D possibly corresponds to TRBD1 (5 bases). Trimming stripped 6 bases from V and 1 base from J, with 21 bases between. Germline V gene sequence: CDR1 MDHEN, CDR2 SYDVKM. The CDR3 has 17 amino acids.

This sequence joins TRBV2 and TRBJ2-5; no definite D call. CDR3 length equals 13 residues. Trimming removed 6 bases at V and 6 bases at J, with 14 bases between. Germline CDR1 is SNHLY and CDR2 is FYNNEI. In nucleotides, the CDR3 is TGTGCCAGCAGCGACTCCACAGAAAAGACCCAGTACTTC. Its protein product is CASSDSTEKTQYF. Full variable domain (outside the CDR3, taken from reference TRBV2 and TRBJ2-5): EPEVTQTPSHQVTQMGQEVILRCVPISNHLYFYWYRQILGQKVEFLVSFYNNEISEKSEIFDDQFSVERPDGSNFTLKIRSTKLEDSAMYFCASSDSTEKTQYFGPGTRLLVL.

With regard to this clone: An end of the junction differs from the germline gene, which may be a read error. The chain couples TRBV7-2 to TRBJ2-7; D might be TRBD2 (6 bases). The CDR3 totals 14 residues. CDR1 is SGHTA and CDR2 is FQGNSA in the germline V gene. The CDR3 sequence: CASTLRGSLYEQYF. The CDR3 DNA is TGTGCCAGCACCTTACGGGGGAGTTTGTACGAGCAGTACTTC.

The genes are TRBV7-2 and TRBJ1-4; D is perhaps TRBD1 (5 bases). Trimming cost V 5 bases and J 3 bases, with 13 bases left between them. CDR3 size: 15 residues. CDR1 and CDR2 (germline): SGHTA, FQGNSA. Here the CDR3 reads CASSRGTTSNEKLFF. The CDR3 nucleotides read TGTGCCAGCAGCCGGGGCACCACGTCTAATGAAAAACTGTTTTTT.

The chain is built from TRBV6-5 and TRBJ2-7; D possibly matches TRBD1 or TRBD2 (6 bases each). The germline V gene encodes CDR1 MNHEY and CDR2 SVGAGI. The CDR3 loop spans 16 amino acids. V dropped 0 bases and J dropped 3 bases, with 15 bases sitting between them. The DNA for the CDR3 is TGTGCCAGCAGTTACTCGAAAGGAGGGGGTAACTACGAGCAGTACTTC. Protein sequence: CASSYSKGGGNYEQYF.

The genes are TRBV19 and TRBJ1-1; D is perhaps TRBD1 (5 bases). Germline V lookup: CDR1 LNHDA, CDR2 SQIVND (reference sequence). V gave up 6 bases and J gave up 3 bases, with 14 bases separating them. The CDR3 covers 14 residues. As DNA, the CDR3 is TGTGCCAGTAGGGACACGGGATGGGACACTGAAGCTTTCTTT. Its translation: CASRDTGWDTEAFF.

Only one count was recorded for this clone. The chain links TRBV13 to TRBJ2-7, with D perhaps assigned TRBD1 or TRBD2 (6 bases each). V lost 1 base and J 5 bases, leaving 9 bases between the germline ends. Germline V gives CDR1 PRHDT, CDR2 FYEKMQ (reference sequence). The CDR3 covers 13 residues. The DNA of the CDR3 is TGTGCCAGCAGCTTAGAAGGGGGGAACGAGCAGTACTTC. It codes for CASSLEGGNEQYF.

The V and J genes are TRBV2 and TRBJ2-7; possibly TRBD1 or TRBD2 for D (5 bases each). CDR3 length equals 13 residues. The germline CDR1 and CDR2 sequences are SNHLY and FYNNEI. Trimming shortened V by 1 base and J by 4 bases, and 8 bases separated the two germline ends. CDR3 amino acids: CASSEGGWYEQYF. The CDR3 DNA reads as TGTGCCAGCAGTGAAGGGGGGTGGTACGAGCAGTACTTC.

The chain uses TRBV9 and TRBJ1-3; no reliable D call. Germline values: CDR1 SGDLS, CDR2 YYNGEE. The CDR3 is 14 amino acids. Trimming removed 5 bases from V and 3 bases from J, with 12 bases in between. This CDR3 is CASSVGQDGNTIYF. The DNA for the CDR3 is TGTGCCAGCAGTGTCGGCCAGGATGGAAACACCATATATTTT. Full variable domain (rest looked up from reference TRBV9 and TRBJ1-3): DSGVTQTPKHLITATGQRVTLRCSPRSGDLSVYWYQQSLDQGLQFLIQYYNGEERAKGNILERFSAQQFPDLHSELNLSSLELGDSALYFCASSVGQDGNTIYFGEGSWLTVV.

As for this clone: Different DNA sequences within this sample yield the same CDR3. The CDR3 DNA reads TGCGCCAGCAGCTGGGAAGGGAGCTACGAGCAGTACTTC. This encodes CASSWEGSYEQYF. The chain employs TRBV5-1 and TRBJ2-7; a possible D gene is TRBD2 (5 bases). Germline V lookup: CDR1 SGHRS, CDR2 YFSETQ. This CDR3 region has 13 residues. V was trimmed by 3 bases and J by 3 bases, leaving 10 bases between them.

V usage is TRBV4-3 and J usage is TRBJ1-2, with D possibly TRBD1 on 6 matching bases. The CDR3 loop spans 17 amino acids. V shed 0 bases and J shed 3 bases, with 17 bases lying between them. Germline loops: CDR1 LGHNA, CDR2 YSLEER. CDR3 in DNA: TGCGCCAGCAGCCAAGACACAGACAGGCCCGTGGACTATGGCTACACCTTC. Its protein is CASSQDTDRPVDYGYTF.

The chain has TRBV30 and TRBJ2-5, with D perhaps matching TRBD1 (6 bases). V lost 0 bases to trimming and J lost 4 bases, with 9 bases between them. Germline loops: CDR1 GTSNPN, CDR2 SVGIG (reference sequence). The CDR3 spans 13 residues. DNA for the CDR3: TGTGCCTGGAGTGTACCGACAGGAGAGACCCAGTACTTC. Translating it yields CAWSVPTGETQYF.

This chain links TRBV27 with TRBJ2-5; TRBD1 might be the D (6 bases). CDR1 is MNHEY and CDR2 is SMNVEV in the germline V gene (reference sequence). The V gene lost 8 bases and the J gene lost 2 bases, with 21 bases spanning the gap. The CDR3 runs 16 residues. The CDR3 DNA is TGTGCCAGCTCCTCGAACAGGGTTCCCTGGCAAGAGACCCAGTACTTC. This sequence encodes CASSSNRVPWQETQYF.

The CDR3 spells CASNPTPSGRDTDTQYF. The CDR3 DNA follows: TGTGCCAGTAATCCTACCCCGAGCGGGAGGGACACAGATACGCAGTATTTT. V gene TRBV19 combines with J gene TRBJ2-3, with 10 bases matching TRBD2. There are 17 residues in the CDR3. After removal of 7 bases from V and 2 bases from J, the junction contained 12 bases not matched to a gene. Germline V gives CDR1 LNHDA, CDR2 SQIVND (reference sequence). Looking up the rest from reference TRBV19 and TRBJ2-3 gives the full variable domain: DGGITQSPKYLFRKEGQNVTLSCEQNLNHDAMYWYRQDPGQGLRLIYYSQIVNDFQKGDIAEGYSVSREKKESFPLTVTSAQKNPTAFYLCASNPTPSGRDTDTQYFGPGTRLTVL.

Comments on this clone: Additional DNA sequences in this sample encode the identical CDR3. CDR3 residues: CASSLGAQETQYF. The CDR3 DNA follows: TGTGCCAGCAGCTTGGGAGCCCAAGAGACCCAGTACTTC. The rearrangement uses TRBV5-6 and TRBJ2-5; no reliable D call. The V end lost 0 bases, the J end lost 1 base, and 4 bases lay between the germline ends. Germline V gene lookup returns CDR1 SGHDT and CDR2 YYEEEE. This CDR3 is 13 amino acids long.

The chain has TRBV6-6 and TRBJ2-7, with D possibly being TRBD1 (7 bases). Germline loops: CDR1 MNHNY, CDR2 SVGAGI (reference sequence). Trimming left V 7 bases short and J 2 bases short, with 15 bases between. The CDR3 runs 14 residues. DNA of the CDR3: TGTGCCAGCATCGGCGGGACAGCCGCCTACGAGCAGTACTTC. Encoded protein: CASIGGTAAYEQYF.